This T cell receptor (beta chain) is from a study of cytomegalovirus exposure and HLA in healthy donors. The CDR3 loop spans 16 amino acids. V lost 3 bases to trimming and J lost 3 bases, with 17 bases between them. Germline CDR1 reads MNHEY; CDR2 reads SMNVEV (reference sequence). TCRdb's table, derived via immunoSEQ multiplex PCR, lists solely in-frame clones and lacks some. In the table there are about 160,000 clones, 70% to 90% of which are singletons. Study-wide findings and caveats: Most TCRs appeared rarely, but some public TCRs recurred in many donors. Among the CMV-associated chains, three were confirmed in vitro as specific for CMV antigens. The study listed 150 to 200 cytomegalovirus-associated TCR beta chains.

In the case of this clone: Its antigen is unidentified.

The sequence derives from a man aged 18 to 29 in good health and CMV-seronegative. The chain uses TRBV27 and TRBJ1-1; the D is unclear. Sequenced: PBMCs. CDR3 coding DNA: TGTGCCAGCAGTTTGGGCCCTCGAGCCTGGGACACTGAAGCTTTCTTT. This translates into CASSLGPRAWDTEAFF.